The source of this T cell receptor (beta chain) is a study of naive and memory T cell subsets. Broader study findings: Findings for naive and memory subsets could not be checked against ground truth. A few larger clonotypes appeared in naive repertoires, especially CD8, possibly memory cells re-expressing CD45RA.

CD8 T cells were positively selected from what remained after CD4 positive selection. Two oligonucleotides, mixed equimolar, formed the beta constant-region primer covering TRBC1 and TRBC2. Nested alpha and beta constant-region primers with the SP2 primer drove four PCR rounds on ligated cDNA. Each CDR3 protein is one row after TCRdb ran MiXCR on the UMI-ligation and nested PCR reads. The table shows roughly 100,000 distinct CDR3 sequences, with roughly 15% occurring only once. The CDR3 is 13 amino acids. V was trimmed by 5 bases and J by 4 bases, leaving 12 bases between them. This clonotype was counted many times. The antigen remains unidentified.

The receptor's source is a human donor in good health. This chain connects TRBV12-3 or TRBV12-4 to TRBJ2-7, with D maybe TRBD1 (6 bases). Sequences were obtained from naive CD8+ T cells from blood. CDR3 in DNA: TGTGCCAGCAGTCCCAGGGGTGGATACGAGCAGTACTTC. Translating gives CASSPRGGYEQYF.